The clone carrying this T cell receptor (beta chain) was picked up a small number of times. This sample stems from a study of cytomegalovirus exposure and HLA in healthy donors. At the level of the study: Earlier, approximately 180 million T cells were analyzed, and over 95 million unique TCR beta sequences were found among them.

Use of 60 Vbeta and 13 Jbeta primers characterized the PCR. The assay was immunoSEQ multiplex PCR, and TCRdb's table has in-frame clones only and misses some. In the table there are approximately 100,000 clones, 71% of which are singletons. The J segment lost 7 bases and the V segment lost 2 bases, leaving 7 bases of the junction unmatched. The CDR3 totals 13 residues. Germline loops: CDR1 SQVTM, CDR2 ANQGSEA. Input material: PBMCs. This sequence was found in a female donor in good health and CMV-seronegative. This sequence joins TRBV29-1 and TRBJ1-1; 7 bases agree with TRBD1. CDR3 amino acids: CSVESQGVGEAFF. The CDR3 coding sequence is TGCAGCGTTGAAAGCCAGGGGGTTGGTGAAGCTTTCTTT.